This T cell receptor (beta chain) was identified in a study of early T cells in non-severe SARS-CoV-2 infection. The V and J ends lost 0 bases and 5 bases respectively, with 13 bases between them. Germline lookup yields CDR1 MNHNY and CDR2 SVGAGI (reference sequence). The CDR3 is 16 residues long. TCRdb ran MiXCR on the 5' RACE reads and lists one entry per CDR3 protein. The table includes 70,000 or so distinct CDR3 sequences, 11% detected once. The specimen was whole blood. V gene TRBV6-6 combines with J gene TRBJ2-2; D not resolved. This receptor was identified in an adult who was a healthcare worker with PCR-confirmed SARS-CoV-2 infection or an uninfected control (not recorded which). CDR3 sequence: CASSYSGMVGTGELFF. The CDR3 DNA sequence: TGTGCCAGCAGTTACTCGGGGATGGTAGGGACCGGGGAGCTGTTTTTT.